The 12 T cell receptor beta chains presented below share a single source sample, sequenced in a study of blood T cell repertoires in COVID-19. Repertoires were generated with immunoSEQ multiplex PCR, while TCRdb's copy carries only in-frame clones and drops some. The sample includes around 230,000 clones, 65% to 85% seen only once; the top ten take about 8.9%. What was sequenced was peripheral blood. The receptors come from a woman in her fifties or sixties with acute or convalescent COVID-19.

The chain carries TRBV6-2 or TRBV6-3 and TRBJ2-7, with D perhaps TRBD2 (6 bases). The CDR3 runs 17 residues. Germline loops: CDR1 MNHEY, CDR2 SVGEGT. Trimming left V 0 bases short and J 0 bases short, with 15 bases between. The CDR3 loop reads CASSYSSRVDYSYEQYF. The CDR3 bases are TGTGCCAGCAGTTACTCGTCCCGAGTGGACTACTCCTACGAGCAGTACTTC.

This clone has a count of ten or more. The CDR3 DNA follows: TGCAGCGTTGAAGGGCCCGGGGCGGGGGAGGGCCCATCAGATACGCAGTATTTT. This translates into CSVEGPGAGEGPSDTQYF. V and J are TRBV29-1 and TRBJ2-3, with 7 positions matching TRBD2. CDR3 size: 18 residues. Germline V CDR1 and CDR2: SQVTM, ANQGSEA. V lost 1 base and J lost 4; bases outside the gene matches: 17.

Points on this clone: Distinct nucleotide sequences in the sample also encode this CDR3. The chain recombines TRBV27 with TRBJ2-5; tentatively, D is TRBD2 (6 bases). V lost 3 bases and J 3 bases, leaving 14 bases between the germline ends. Germline V gene data show CDR1 as MNHEY and CDR2 as SMNVEV (reference sequence). The CDR3 consists of 15 residues. The CDR3 nucleotides are TGTGCCAGCAGTTTTAGTCGAGGGGAGGAAGAGACCCAGTACTTC. Translating gives CASSFSRGEEETQYF.

V usage is TRBV3-1 (or the pseudogene TRBV3-2) and J usage is TRBJ2-5; tentatively, D is TRBD2 (6 bases). Germline CDR1 reads LGHDT; CDR2 reads YNNKEL (reference sequence). The CDR3 has 15 amino acids. V was cut by 4 bases and J by 5 bases, with 17 bases left in between. The CDR3 sequence is CASSPWLEGTETQYF. The CDR3 DNA sequence: TGTGCCAGCAGCCCCTGGTTGGAGGGGACGGAGACCCAGTACTTC.

The V gene is TRBV7-2, the J gene TRBJ2-2, with TRBD2 as a possible D gene (5 bases). Germline loops: CDR1 SGHTA, CDR2 FQGNSA. The germline V and J ends were trimmed by 1 base and 4 bases, with 13 bases remaining between them. CDR3 size: 16 residues. CDR3 bases: TGTGCCAGCAGCTTAGGTCCGGGGATGAGCACCGGGGAGCTGTTTTTT. Protein product: CASSLGPGMSTGELFF.

The gene calls are TRBV20-1 and TRBJ2-7; possibly TRBD2 for D (5 bases). The CDR3 has 14 amino acids. V was shortened by 3 bases and J by 6 bases, with 18 bases between the two germline ends. Per germline, CDR1 DFQATT and CDR2 SNEGSKA (reference sequence). The CDR3 DNA sequence: TGCAGTGCTAGTTTGCAAAGCTCGGGATCCGAGCAGTACTTC. This codes for CSASLQSSGSEQYF.

This chain links TRBV6-6 with TRBJ2-7; D not certain. Germline values: CDR1 MNHNY, CDR2 SVGAGI (reference sequence). The V and J ends lost 7 bases and 6 bases respectively, with 16 bases between them. This CDR3 has 13 amino acids. CDR3 in amino acids: CASTPDVASEQYF. CDR3 nucleotides: TGTGCCAGCACGCCAGATGTGGCCTCCGAGCAGTACTTC.

The rearrangement uses TRBV6-2 or TRBV6-3 and TRBJ2-7, with D possibly matching TRBD1 (6 bases). Germline V CDR1 and CDR2: MNHEY, SVGEGT. The CDR3 extends over 14 amino acids. The V and J ends lost 9 bases and 5 bases respectively, with 20 bases between them. CDR3 in DNA: TGTGCCAGTAGTCAATGGGGCAGGGGACACGAGCAGTACTTC. Its translation: CASSQWGRGHEQYF.

The J gene is TRBJ2-7, the V gene TRBV10-3; TRBD2 might be the D (5 bases). CDR1 ENHRY and CDR2 SYGVKD come from the germline V gene. Trimming removed 6 bases from V and 4 bases from J, with 7 bases in between. There are 11 residues in the CDR3. Here the CDR3 DNA reads TGTGCCATCAGCTGGGAGTACGAGCAGTACTTC. This translates into CAISWEYEQYF.

The rearrangement uses TRBV5-4 and TRBJ2-7, with 7 bases fitting TRBD2. Germline V lookup: CDR1 SGHNT, CDR2 YYREEE (reference sequence). The ends lost 0 bases at V and 5 bases at J; junction bases unmatched: 11. This CDR3 is 16 amino acids long. In DNA form, the CDR3 reads TGTGCCAGCAGCTTGGCCTTGAGGGAGGGCCACAACGAGCAGTACTTC. Translating it yields CASSLALREGHNEQYF.

The genes are TRBV5-1 and TRBJ2-1, with 7 bases fitting TRBD2. V was clipped by 2 bases and J by 10 bases; unmatched bases: 12. CDR1 and CDR2 (germline): SGHRS, YFSETQ. This CDR3 has 15 residues. CDR3 amino acids: CASSFGPGLPVEQFF. DNA for the CDR3: TGCGCCAGCAGCTTTGGCCCGGGACTACCCGTGGAGCAGTTCTTC.

This rearrangement joins TRBV3-1 (or the pseudogene TRBV3-2) to TRBJ2-4; 8 nucleotides agree with TRBD2. V lost 4 bases and J lost 0; bases outside the gene matches: 2. CDR3 length equals 15 residues. Germline CDR1 is LGHDT and CDR2 is YNNKEL (reference sequence). This chain's CDR3 is CASSPGGLAKNIQYF. The CDR3 region has the DNA TGTGCCAGCAGCCCGGGGGGGTTAGCCAAAAACATTCAGTACTTC.